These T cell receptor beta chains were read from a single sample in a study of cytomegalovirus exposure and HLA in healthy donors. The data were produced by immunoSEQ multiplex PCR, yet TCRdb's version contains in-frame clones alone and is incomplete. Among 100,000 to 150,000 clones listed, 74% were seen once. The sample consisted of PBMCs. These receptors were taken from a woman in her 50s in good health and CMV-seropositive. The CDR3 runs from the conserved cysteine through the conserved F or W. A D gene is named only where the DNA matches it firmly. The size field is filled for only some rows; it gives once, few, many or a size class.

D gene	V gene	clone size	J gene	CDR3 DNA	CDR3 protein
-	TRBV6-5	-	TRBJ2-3	TGTGCCAGCATGAAGCGGACTAGCACAGATACGCAGTATTTT	CASMKRTSTDTQYF
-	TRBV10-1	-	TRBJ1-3	TGCGCCAGCAAAAACAAGGACAGATCCTCTGGAAACACCATATATTTT	CASKNKDRSSGNTIYF
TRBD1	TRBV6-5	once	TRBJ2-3	TGTGCCAGCAGAGTGACGACAGGGCCAGATACGCAGTATTTT	CASRVTTGPDTQYF
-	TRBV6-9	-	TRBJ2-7	TGTGCCAGCTCCCACTACGAGCAGTACTTC	CASSHYEQYF
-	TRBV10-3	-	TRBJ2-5	TGTGCCATCAGTGAGACAGACCAAGAGACCCAGTACTTC	CAISETDQETQYF
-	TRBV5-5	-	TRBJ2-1	TGTGCCAGCAGCCTGGAACGGGGTGAGCAGTTCTTC	CASSLERGEQFF
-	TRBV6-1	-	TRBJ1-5	TGTGCCAGCAGTGAGGCAGTCAATCAGCCCCAGCATTTT	CASSEAVNQPQHF
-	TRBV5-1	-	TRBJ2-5	TGCGCCAGCAGCTCAACAGGGATGTGGGAGACCCAGTACTTC	CASSSTGMWETQYF
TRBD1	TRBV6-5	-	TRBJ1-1	TGTGCCAGCATCTCCGGACAGGGGACCACTGAAGCTTTCTTT	CASISGQGTTEAFF
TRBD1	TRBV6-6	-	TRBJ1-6	TGTGCCAGCAGTTACGGACAGGGTGGTAATTCACCCCTCCACTTT	CASSYGQGGNSPLHF
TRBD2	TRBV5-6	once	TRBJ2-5	TGTGCCAGCAGCTTCCGGGAGGGATCAGAGACCCAGTACTTC	CASSFREGSETQYF
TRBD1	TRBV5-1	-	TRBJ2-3	TGCGCCAGCAGCTTCGGTGGGACAGGAGATACGCAGTATTTT	CASSFGGTGDTQYF
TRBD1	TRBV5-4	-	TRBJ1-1	TGTGCCAGCAGCACGATGTCGGGGACAGTAGAAGCTTTCTTT	CASSTMSGTVEAFF
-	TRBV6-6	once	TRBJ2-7	TGTGCCAGCAGCGGGCAGGGGAGCTCCTACGAGCAGTACTTC	CASSGQGSSYEQYF
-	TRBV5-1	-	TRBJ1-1	TGCGCCAGCAGCCCCGGAGTACTGGGCACTGAAGCTTTCTTT	CASSPGVLGTEAFF
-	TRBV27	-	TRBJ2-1	TGTGCCAGCAGTTTTATGAGTAATGAGCAGTTCTTC	CASSFMSNEQFF
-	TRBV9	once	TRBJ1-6	TGTGCCAGCAGCGTAGATCCAGCCGGGCCCCTCCACTTT	CASSVDPAGPLHF
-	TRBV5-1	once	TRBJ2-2	TGCGCCAGCAGCTTGGCGGGGAGGAACGGGGAGCTGTTTTTT	CASSLAGRNGELFF
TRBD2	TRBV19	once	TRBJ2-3	TGTGCCAGCGCTTCTGGAGGGCCGGCGGGGGGCCGACGAGATACGCAGTATTTT	CASASGGPAGGRRDTQYF
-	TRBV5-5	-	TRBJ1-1	TGTGCCAGCAGCTTGACGGGGAACACTGAAGCTTTCTTT	CASSLTGNTEAFF
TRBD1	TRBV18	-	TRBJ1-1	TGTGCCAGCTCACCCCTGGGACAGATGAACACTGAAGCTTTCTTT	CASSPLGQMNTEAFF
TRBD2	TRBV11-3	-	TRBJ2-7	TGTGCCAGCAGCTCGCCAGGGTTAGCGGGGGTGCTTACTGCCTACGAGCAGTACTTC	CASSSPGLAGVLTAYEQYF
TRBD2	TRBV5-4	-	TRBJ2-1	TGTGCCAGCAGCATGGGACTACCGAATGAGCAGTTCTTC	CASSMGLPNEQFF
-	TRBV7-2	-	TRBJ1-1	TGTGCCAGCAGCCCCCTAAATGATCGGAGGACTGAAGCTTTCTTT	CASSPLNDRRTEAFF
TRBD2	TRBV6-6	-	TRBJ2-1	TGTGCCAGCAGTTATGCTTTAGCGGGGGGGCTCGAGCAGTTCTTC	CASSYALAGGLEQFF
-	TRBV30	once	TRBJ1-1	TGTGCCTGGAGTGTATTGGGCCTGAACACTGAAGCTTTCTTT	CAWSVLGLNTEAFF
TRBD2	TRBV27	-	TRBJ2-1	TGTGCCAGCAGTCGAGGCGGGGGGGCACGCAATGAGCAGTTCTTC	CASSRGGGARNEQFF
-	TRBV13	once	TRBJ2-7	TGTGCCAGCAGGTCCGTCCCAATACGGGGCGAGCAGTACTTC	CASRSVPIRGEQYF
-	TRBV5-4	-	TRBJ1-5	TGTGCCAGCAGCCCCGACAGGCTCGAGCCCCAGCATTTT	CASSPDRLEPQHF
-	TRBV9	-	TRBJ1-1	TGTGCCAGCAGCTCCTTGGTGGCGGGGGAAGCTTTCTTT	CASSSLVAGEAFF
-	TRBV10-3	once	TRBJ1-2	TGTGCCATCAAATTACAGGGAGCTAACTATGGCTACACCTTC	CAIKLQGANYGYTF
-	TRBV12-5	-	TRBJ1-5	TGTGCTAGTGGTTTCTTACAGCACAATCAGCCCCAGCATTTT	CASGFLQHNQPQHF
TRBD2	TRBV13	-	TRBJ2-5	TGTGCCAGCAGCTTAGAAGCGGCTAGCGGGGGCTCGTCCCAGTACTTC	CASSLEAASGGSSQYF
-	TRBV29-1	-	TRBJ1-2	TGCAGCGCCGGGAGCCCGGCCCTAGGAGGTGGCTACACCTTC	CSAGSPALGGGYTF
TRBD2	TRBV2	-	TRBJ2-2	TGTGCCACCGCGGGACTACGGAGTACCGGGGAGCTGTTTTTT	CATAGLRSTGELFF
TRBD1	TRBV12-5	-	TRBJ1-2	TGTGCTAGTGGTTTGATGACGACCAGGGGGACGGCTAACTATGGCTACACCTTC	CASGLMTTRGTANYGYTF